These 26 T cell receptor beta chains were sequenced from one sample in a study of vaccination and CD4 T cells after COVID-19 (dated by TCRdb to about 2022). These receptors lack a known antigen. Library method: PCR. This sample was sequenced with an Illumina iSeq 100. TCR sequencing of DNA from cultured CD4+ T cells used the Oncomine TCR Beta short-read assay at the Johns Hopkins FTIC core. TCRdb passed the public sequencing reads through fastp at Q25 and MiXCR, retaining productive beta sequences. Duplicate CDR3 protein sequences are folded into a single record with the most common DNA and genes. In this sample the table shows fewer than 11,000 distinct CDR3 sequences, 30% of which occur a single time. The ten largest clones represent over 9% of the sample. The sample's treatment or condition label, decoded: roughly 11-day PBMC culture with coronavirus spike peptide pools or control peptides (ViraFEST assay).

The specimen comprised CD4+ T cells from blood, cultured in vitro, sampled after SARS-CoV-2 vaccination. These TCRs come from a human donor who had recovered from COVID-19.

This clonotype came up a few times. CDR3 DNA: TGCAGTGCCGAGGGGGGCTATGGCTACACCTTC. Its protein product is CSAEGGYGYTF. The genes are TRBV20-1 and TRBJ1-2, with D perhaps matching TRBD1 (6 bases). Germline loops: CDR1 DFQATT, CDR2 SNEGSKA (reference sequence). The CDR3 covers 11 residues. V gave up 6 bases and J gave up 4 bases, with 9 bases separating them.

The chain joins TRBV19 to TRBJ2-1; D may be TRBD1 or TRBD2 (5 bases each). The CDR3 is 14 amino acids. The germline gives CDR1 LNHDA, CDR2 SQIVND (reference sequence). The V end was cut by 6 bases, the J end by 6 bases, with 15 bases between. The CDR3 bases are TGTGCCAGTAGCCTCGGGACCCGGACCAATGAGCAGTTCTTC. It is translated as CASSLGTRTNEQFF.

The sample holds a few counts of this clonotype. This chain connects TRBV29-1 to TRBJ1-1; 9 bases are a match to TRBD1. The trim removed 5 bases at V and 4 bases at J, leaving 5 bases unmatched. Germline CDR1 reads SQVTM; CDR2 reads ANQGSEA. The CDR3 runs to 13 residues. This CDR3 is CSVPGTGPTEAFF. The CDR3 DNA follows: TGCAGCGTTCCCGGGACAGGGCCCACTGAAGCTTTCTTT.

The chain uses TRBV7-2 and TRBJ2-7; TRBD1 is a possible D gene (5 bases). The CDR3 spans 15 residues. Germline CDR1 reads SGHTA; CDR2 reads FQGNSA. The V gene lost 7 bases and the J gene lost 3 bases, with 19 bases spanning the gap. CDR3 nucleotides: TGTGCCAGCACCCCGTTGGGCAGGGTCGGCTACGAGCAGTACTTC. Encoded protein: CASTPLGRVGYEQYF.

The J gene is TRBJ2-3, the V gene TRBV6-2 or TRBV6-3; 12 bases agree with TRBD2. CDR3 length: 15 amino acids. Per germline, CDR1 MNHEY and CDR2 SVGEGT. J was trimmed by 6 bases and V by 9 bases; bases with no gene match: 10. The CDR3 nucleotides are TGTGCCAGTGGACTAGCGGGGTCTATAGTGGATACGCAGTATTTT. Amino acid sequence: CASGLAGSIVDTQYF.

In its sample, this clonotype is medium-sized (0.01 to 0.1%). The chain couples TRBV6-2 or TRBV6-3 to TRBJ2-7; TRBD2 matches 7 bases. Unmatched junction bases numbered 12, after V lost 7 bases and J lost 3 bases. The CDR3 sequence is 15 residues long. Looked up from germline, CDR1 is MNHEY and CDR2 is SVGEGT. This CDR3 is CASIYGLAGFYEQYF. CDR3 bases: TGTGCCAGCATCTACGGGTTAGCGGGCTTCTACGAGCAGTACTTC.

The chain combines TRBV7-2 with TRBJ2-7; 10 bases map to TRBD2. Germline-derived CDR1 and CDR2 are SGHTA and FQGNSA. V dropped 8 bases and J dropped 5; count of bases not matched to a gene: 12. There are 15 residues in the CDR3. The CDR3 sequence is CASFNQAGGIHEQYF. As DNA, the CDR3 is TGTGCCAGCTTCAACCAAGCGGGAGGGATACACGAGCAGTACTTC.

The chain employs TRBV12-3 or TRBV12-4 and TRBJ2-5; unclear D gene. Trimming took off 4 bases at V and 1 base at J, with 10 bases between the two ends. CDR3 length equals 14 residues. CDR3 bases: TGTGCCAGCAGTTGGGGTCAGACCCAAGAGACCCAGTACTTC. Its protein product is CASSWGQTQETQYF.

This clonotype was recorded a few times. The gene calls are TRBV5-1 and TRBJ2-7; D uncertain. Looked up from germline, CDR1 is SGHRS and CDR2 is YFSETQ. The CDR3 runs 12 residues. The V end was cut by 4 bases, the J end by 4 bases, with 9 bases between. Written as DNA, the CDR3 is TGCGCCAGCAGCGGCCTAGGATACGAGCAGTACTTC. Its translation: CASSGLGYEQYF.

The chain recombines TRBV9 with TRBJ2-1, with D perhaps TRBD1 or TRBD2 (6 bases each). Germline V gives CDR1 SGDLS, CDR2 YYNGEE. The CDR3 loop spans 15 amino acids. Between the trimmed V and J ends, which lost 0 bases and 7 bases, there was a span of 14 bases. The CDR3 DNA follows: TGTGCCAGCAGCGTAGGAGGGGGGCCACCTAATGAGCAGTTCTTC. This gives the protein CASSVGGGPPNEQFF.

The V gene is TRBV5-1, the J gene TRBJ1-5; D not certain. The germline V gene has CDR1 SGHRS and CDR2 YFSETQ. The CDR3 sequence is 13 residues long. Between the trimmed V and J ends, which lost 1 base and 4 bases, there was a span of 6 bases. Here the CDR3 reads CASSLIGNQPQHF. The CDR3 DNA follows: TGCGCCAGCAGCTTGATTGGGAATCAGCCCCAGCATTTT.

The table lists this clonotype with a few counts. The chain recombines TRBV5-4 with TRBJ1-2; no clear D. The CDR3 extends over 15 amino acids. The germline V and J ends were trimmed by 0 bases and 4 bases, with 13 bases remaining between them. Germline V gene sequence: CDR1 SGHNT, CDR2 YYREEE (reference sequence). This CDR3 is CASSLDTGEVYGYTF. DNA of the CDR3: TGTGCCAGCAGCTTGGACACCGGGGAAGTCTATGGCTACACCTTC.

The chain has TRBV27 and TRBJ2-2; no reliable D call. V lost 3 bases and J lost 1, with 9 bases in between. Germline V gene sequence: CDR1 MNHEY, CDR2 SMNVEV (reference sequence). The CDR3 loop spans 15 amino acids. The CDR3 region has the DNA TGTGCCAGCAGTTTTAGGGTCGTGAACACCGGGGAGCTGTTTTTT. Translated: CASSFRVVNTGELFF.

The chain links TRBV20-1 to TRBJ1-1; D is unresolved. This CDR3 has 14 amino acids. From germline, CDR1 is DFQATT and CDR2 SNEGSKA (reference sequence). V lost 0 bases and J 0 bases, leaving 8 bases between the germline ends. CDR3 DNA sequence: TGCAGTGCTAGAGATCCGGGGATGAACACTGAAGCTTTCTTT. Residues: CSARDPGMNTEAFF.

This clonotype showed up just a few times. The chain joins TRBV15 to TRBJ2-6, with 9 bases aligning to TRBD1. CDR1 LNHNV and CDR2 YYDKDF come from the germline V gene (reference sequence). V gave up 5 bases and J gave up 2 bases; unmatched junction bases: 7. The CDR3 contains 17 residues. The CDR3: CATSGYRGLAGANVLTF. The CDR3 region has the DNA TGTGCCACCAGCGGATACAGGGGGCTGGCTGGGGCCAACGTCCTGACTTTC.

The CDR3 region is CASSRRLLEGRAGELFF. CDR3 coding DNA: TGTGCCAGCAGTCGCCGTCTTCTAGAGGGAAGGGCCGGGGAGCTGTTTTTT. This chain links TRBV7-2 with TRBJ2-2; TRBD2 might be the D (5 bases). V shed 6 bases and J shed 6 bases, with 23 bases lying between them. The CDR3 contains 17 residues. Germline V lookup: CDR1 SGHTA, CDR2 FQGNSA.

V and J are TRBV20-1 and TRBJ1-1; TRBD1 is a possible D gene (5 bases). The germline V and J ends were trimmed by 2 bases and 5 bases, with 15 bases remaining between them. Germline CDR1 reads DFQATT; CDR2 reads SNEGSKA (reference sequence). The CDR3 runs 14 residues. CDR3 nucleotide sequence: TGCAGTGCTAGAAAAGCAGGGAGGGATACTGAAGCTTTCTTT. The encoded protein is CSARKAGRDTEAFF.

This clonotype has a handful of counts. This CDR3 is CASRRGVGNTGELFF. CDR3 DNA sequence: TGTGCCAGCAGACGGGGGGTCGGAAACACCGGGGAGCTGTTTTTT. The V gene is TRBV7-2, the J gene TRBJ2-2; the match to TRBD2 covers 7 bases. The J segment lost 2 bases and the V segment lost 6 bases, leaving 6 bases of the junction unmatched. Germline V CDR1 and CDR2: SGHTA, FQGNSA. This CDR3 contains 15 residues.

The chain combines TRBV20-1 with TRBJ2-4; 9 bases line up with TRBD1. The CDR3 contains 16 residues. Trimming removed 1 base from V and 7 bases from J; junction bases left unmatched: 11. Germline values: CDR1 DFQATT, CDR2 SNEGSKA (reference sequence). CDR3 residues: CSARVHGTGTMNIQYF. The CDR3, as DNA: TGCAGTGCTAGAGTTCATGGGACAGGGACGATGAACATTCAGTACTTC.

This clonotype is deemed medium-sized. The chain is built from TRBV11-2 and TRBJ1-1; the match to TRBD1 covers 7 bases. In germline, CDR1 is SGHAT, CDR2 FQNNGV. There are 14 residues in the CDR3. The trim removed 2 bases at V and 4 bases at J, leaving 4 bases unmatched. CDR3 DNA sequence: TGTGCCAGCAGCTTAAGTACAGGGGTCACTGAAGCTTTCTTT. Translating gives CASSLSTGVTEAFF. Using reference TRBV11-2 and TRBJ1-1 for the parts outside the CDR3, the full variable domain is EAGVAQSPRYKIIEKRQSVAFWCNPISGHATLYWYQQILGQGPKLLIQFQNNGVVDDSQLPKDRFSAERLKGVDSTLKIQPAKLEDSAVYLCASSLSTGVTEAFFGQGTRLTVV.

This clonotype was counted once. The chain has TRBV5-4 and TRBJ2-7, with D perhaps matching TRBD1 (6 bases). Trimming removed 4 bases at V and 0 bases at J, with 14 bases between. Germline lookup yields CDR1 SGHNT and CDR2 YYREEE (reference sequence). This CDR3 is 15 amino acids long. CDR3 sequence reads: CASSVTGSSSYEQYF. Written as DNA, the CDR3 is TGTGCCAGCAGCGTTACAGGGTCTAGCTCCTACGAGCAGTACTTC.

Note on this clonotype: Since a much larger clone is just one base distant, this may be a read error. The chain employs TRBV11-2 and TRBJ2-1, with D possibly being TRBD2 (5 bases). CDR3 length: 14 residues. The V gene's germline CDR1 is SGHAT and CDR2 FQNNGV. The CDR3, as DNA: TGTGCCGGCAGCTTAGCAGCGGTATCCAATGAGCAGTTCTTC. It is translated as CAGSLAAVSNEQFF.

This chain joins TRBV7-8 and TRBJ2-1, with 12 nucleotides matching TRBD2. Germline V gene data show CDR1 as SGHVS and CDR2 as FQNEAQ. The CDR3 spans 16 residues. J gave up 3 bases and V 5 bases, and 5 bases lay outside the gene matches. The CDR3 protein is CASSIRTSGVYNEQFF. The DNA of the CDR3 is TGTGCCAGCAGCATTCGGACTAGCGGGGTCTACAATGAGCAGTTCTTC.

This CDR3 is CASKPGHSSYEQYF. DNA of the CDR3: TGCGCCAGCAAACCGGGACATAGCTCCTACGAGCAGTACTTC. The chain has TRBV10-2 and TRBJ2-7, with D perhaps matching TRBD1 (6 bases). The germline CDR1 and CDR2 sequences are WSHSY and SAAADI. V lost 7 bases, J lost 0 bases, and 13 bases lay in between. The CDR3 runs to 14 residues.

By sample share, this clonotype is medium-sized. The chain joins TRBV9 to TRBJ2-5; D gene ambiguous. CDR1 SGDLS and CDR2 YYNGEE come from the germline V gene. This CDR3 spans 13 amino acids. Trimming pared 2 bases from V and 4 bases from J, leaving 9 bases between. CDR3 sequence: CASSVNRRETQYF. CDR3 nucleotides: TGTGCCAGCAGCGTTAATAGAAGAGAGACCCAGTACTTC.

The CDR3 protein is CSARDPLAGGRPKETQYF. The DNA of the CDR3 is TGCAGTGCTAGAGATCCCCTTGCCGGCGGGAGGCCAAAGGAGACCCAGTACTTC. The chain joins TRBV20-1 to TRBJ2-5, with 8 positions matching TRBD2. This CDR3 contains 18 residues. V lost 0 bases, J lost 5 bases, and 17 bases stayed unmatched. Germline V lookup: CDR1 DFQATT, CDR2 SNEGSKA (reference sequence).